This T cell receptor beta chain was obtained from a study of cytomegalovirus exposure and HLA in healthy donors. Points from the study as a whole: In all likelihood, a cluster of highly shared sequence variants was a sequencing artifact.

PCR primers comprised 60 Vbeta and 13 Jbeta primers. Sequencing used immunoSEQ multiplex PCR; TCRdb keeps in-frame clones, though not all of them. The data show 170,000 or so clones, with roughly four fifths seen just once and 2% to 2.5% held by the top ten. Germline values: CDR1 LGHNT, CDR2 FRNRAP. The CDR3 has 14 amino acids. V gave up 6 bases and J gave up 6 bases; unmatched junction bases: 4. A word on this clone: What it binds is not known.

The specimen sequenced was PBMCs. The rearrangement links TRBV12-5 to TRBJ2-2; 10 bases line up with TRBD1. This TCR was recovered from a woman in her thirties in good health and CMV-seronegative. In DNA form, the CDR3 reads TGTGCTAGTGGGACAGGGGGCCGGTCCGGGGAGCTGTTTTTT. This translates into CASGTGGRSGELFF.